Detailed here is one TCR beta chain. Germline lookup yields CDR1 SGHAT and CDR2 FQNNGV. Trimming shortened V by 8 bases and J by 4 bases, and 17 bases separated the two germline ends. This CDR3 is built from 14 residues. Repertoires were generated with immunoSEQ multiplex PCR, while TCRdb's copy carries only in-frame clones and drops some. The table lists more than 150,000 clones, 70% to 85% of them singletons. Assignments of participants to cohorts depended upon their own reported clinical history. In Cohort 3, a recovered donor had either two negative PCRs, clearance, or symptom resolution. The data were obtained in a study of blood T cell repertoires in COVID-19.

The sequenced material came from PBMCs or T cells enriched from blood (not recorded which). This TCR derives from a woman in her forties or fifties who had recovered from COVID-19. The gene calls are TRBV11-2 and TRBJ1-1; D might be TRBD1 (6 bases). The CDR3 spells CASSQGLSSTEAFF. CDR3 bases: TGTGCCAGCTCGCAGGGGTTATCGAGCACTGAAGCTTTCTTT.